This T cell receptor beta chain was retrieved from a study of blood T cell repertoires in COVID-19 (dated by TCRdb to 2019 to 2021). Context from the whole study: Collaborator samples came from the United States, Italy and Spain and covered acute and convalescent phases of COVID-19. The material from the prospective study consisted of cDNA or gDNA derived from T cells, B-cell-depleted T cells, or PBMCs. Subjects who had been exposed to COVID-19, were actively infected with it, or had recovered from it provided the deeply sampled blood TCRbeta repertoires that made up the dataset. A freely available public database, intended as a resource for researchers studying the immune response to SARS-CoV-2, is where the repertoires were released. The samples were drawn from two sources: the first 160 participants of the ongoing ImmuneRACE study, and over 950 subjects contributed by 6 global collaborators. Nearly every sample came with metadata listing a de-identified subject ID, COVID-19 status, age in years and sex. Where available, HLA class I and class II types were obtained from metadata supplied by the sample provider rather than from assay-based typing. Findings and caveats that apply to the study as a whole: Clinical and demographic metadata were provided uncurated, with the amount varying by source and participant.

CDR1 WNHNN and CDR2 SYGVQD were looked up in the germline V gene (reference sequence). V sheds 3 bases and J sheds 2 bases, leaving 14 bases between their ends. The CDR3 has 15 amino acids, counting the end cysteine and phenylalanine. The retained sequence is limited to the CDR3, 45 bases, with the frame set at the first base. The immunoSEQ Assay, a bias-controlled multiplex PCR, was used to amplify TCRbeta CDR3 regions from genomic DNA. In the paper's pipeline: The number of nucleated cells in each sample was estimated from the amplification of reference gene primers within the assay. To quantify the absolute abundance of each unique TCRbeta CDR3 rearrangement, sequence reads were collapsed and filtered. For each sample, productive Simpson clonality was calculated by taking the square root of Simpson's diversity index across productive rearrangements. The source is immuneACCESS, and TCRdb retained only in-frame sequences with V and J called. Part of the clones is not carried over; for the studies checked, unresolved V genes explain less than half of this, and the remainder is unexplained. V, J and clone size were drawn from that table, and D and trimming were deduced from the DNA. The sample records more than 200,000 clones, over 65% of which are singletons. Approximately 2.6% of the sample rests with the top ten.

The collaborating institutions used their own protocols to collect whole blood in K2EDTA tubes. For TCRbeta analysis, collaborators shipped samples as frozen whole blood, isolated PBMCs, or DNA extracted from either of those sample types. This clone was detected only once. Its antigen target is currently unknown. No qualities accompany the bases; no much larger clone lies one base away. The sequence came from a woman in her sixties or seventies with active or convalescent COVID-19. The sequencing sample was made of peripheral blood. This chain is built from TRBV10-1 and TRBJ2-7; the D gene is possibly TRBD2, with 5 bases matching. The DNA sequence follows: TGCGCCAGCAGTGAAGGTGGTCTAGCCGCCTACGAGCAGTACTTC. Its product reads: CASSEGGLAAYEQYF.